Shown below are 12 T cell receptor beta chains from a single sample sequenced in a study of T-cell memory formation after mild COVID-19 (dated by TCRdb to about 2021). Libraries were made using 5' RACE. These reads were obtained on an Illumina NovaSeq 6000. The raw public reads went through TCRdb reprocessing: fastp at Q25, MiXCR clone calling, in-frame beta chains kept. Every entry covers one CDR3 protein and lists the most common genes and DNA from its rows. Within this sample are more than 250,000 distinct CDR3 sequences, with 16% of them counted one time only. Approximately 20% of the sample comes from the top ten. Sequencing was performed on PBMCs or a T cell subset sorted from them (not recorded which). These receptors were taken from a man younger than 30 who had mild COVID-19 (a few samples of this study predate the infection). The sample titles of this study are shuffled in the database, so cell type and time point are left out; the donor was told from shared clones.

The chain's CDR3 is CASSETSGLAGSYNEQFF. The CDR3 bases are TGTGCCAGCAGTGAAACCTCCGGACTAGCGGGGTCCTACAATGAGCAGTTCTTC. This rearrangement joins TRBV25-1 to TRBJ2-1, with 12 bases fitting TRBD2. V lost 2 bases to trimming and J lost 1 base; unmatched junction nucleotides: 6. The length of the CDR3 is 18 residues. Germline V CDR1 and CDR2: MGHDK, SYGVNS.

This clonotype was picked up a small number of times. The rearrangement uses TRBV2 and TRBJ1-4, with 8 bases matching TRBD1. Germline loops: CDR1 SNHLY, CDR2 FYNNEI. V shed 4 bases, J shed 8 bases, and the junction held 0 bases outside the gene matches. The CDR3 extends over 12 amino acids. The CDR3 protein is CASSGTGEKLFF. CDR3 DNA sequence: TGTGCCAGCAGTGGGACAGGGGAAAAACTGTTTTTT.

This clonotype was detected a few times. V and J are TRBV21-1 and TRBJ1-6. TRBV21-1 is noted as a pseudogene. The CDR3 is 16 amino acids. Here the CDR3 reads CASSTRTETYNSPLHF. The CDR3 nucleotides read TGTGCCAGCAGCACTAGGACGGAGACCTATAATTCACCCCTCCACTTT.

Only a few counts were recorded for this clonotype. The chain combines TRBV5-1 with TRBJ1-1; D is unclear. The germline V gene has CDR1 SGHRS and CDR2 YFSETQ. Between the trimmed V and J ends, which lost 5 bases and 3 bases, there was a span of 11 bases. CDR3 length equals 13 residues. The CDR3 sequence is CASRRQLDTEAFF. DNA of the CDR3: TGCGCCAGCAGGCGGCAGTTAGACACTGAAGCTTTCTTT.

This clonotype was counted ten times or more. The chain has TRBV7-9 and TRBJ1-2; D gene ambiguous. Germline V CDR1 and CDR2: SEHNR, FQNEAQ (reference sequence). V lost 5 bases, J lost 8 bases, and 15 bases lay in between. The length of the CDR3 is 13 residues. The DNA for the CDR3 is TGTGCCAGCAGCGTCGGGAGGCTTGAGGGCTACACCTTC. Translated, it gives CASSVGRLEGYTF.

The chain recombines TRBV7-3 with TRBJ2-2; a weak D match, TRBD2 (7 bases). The CDR3 totals 16 residues. V gave up 5 bases and J gave up 2 bases, with 15 bases separating them. Germline CDR1 reads SGHTA; CDR2 reads FQGTGA. The CDR3 region has the DNA TGTGCCAGCAGCATACGCGGGGGCACAAACACCGGGGAGCTGTTTTTT. This encodes CASSIRGGTNTGELFF.

This chain connects TRBV20-1 to TRBJ1-5; D possibly corresponds to TRBD1 (6 bases). CDR1 DFQATT and CDR2 SNEGSKA come from the germline V gene (reference sequence). V lost 5 bases and J 4 bases, leaving 15 bases between the germline ends. The CDR3 has 14 amino acids. The CDR3 DNA reads as TGCAGTGCTGGCAGGGGACTGGGAAATCAGCCCCAGCATTTT. This encodes CSAGRGLGNQPQHF.

The V and J genes are TRBV5-1 and TRBJ2-5; TRBD2 might be the D (5 bases). The CDR3 is 15 residues long. CDR1 is SGHRS, CDR2 YFSETQ, per germline. V was clipped by 0 bases and J by 5 bases, with 14 bases between them. The CDR3 loop is CASSLAEGRGETQYF. DNA of the CDR3: TGCGCCAGCAGCTTGGCAGAGGGCCGGGGTGAGACCCAGTACTTC.

The sample holds a few counts of this clonotype. V usage is TRBV7-2 and J usage is TRBJ1-1; D might be TRBD1 (6 bases). Germline V CDR1 and CDR2: SGHTA, FQGNSA. The CDR3 is made up of 14 amino acids. V lost 5 bases to trimming and J lost 4 bases, with 14 bases between them. CDR3 nucleotides: TGTGCCAGCAGCGCACGACAGGAGGCCACTGAAGCTTTCTTT. Its protein product is CASSARQEATEAFF.

This clonotype turned up a few times. The chain combines TRBV7-3 with TRBJ2-1; D is perhaps TRBD1 (6 bases). The CDR3 totals 16 residues. In germline, CDR1 is SGHTA, CDR2 FQGTGA. The V end lost 4 bases, the J end lost 3 bases, and 16 bases lay between the germline ends. The CDR3 loop is CASSWDTHMNYNEQFF. The CDR3 DNA follows: TGTGCCAGCAGCTGGGACACCCACATGAACTACAATGAGCAGTTCTTC.

This chain uses TRBV29-1 with TRBJ2-2; TRBD1 is a possible D gene (5 bases). The CDR3 is made up of 13 amino acids. Germline V lookup: CDR1 SQVTM, CDR2 ANQGSEA. The V end lost 1 base, the J end lost 4 bases, and 7 bases lay between the germline ends. This CDR3 is CSVEGQGTGELFF. The CDR3 bases are TGCAGCGTTGAAGGTCAGGGCACCGGGGAGCTGTTTTTT.

DNA for the CDR3: TGTGCCAGCAGTTACTCGGGGACATCTGAAGCTTTCTTT. Translating gives CASSYSGTSEAFF. The rearrangement joins TRBV6-2 or TRBV6-3 to TRBJ1-1; possibly TRBD1 for D (6 bases). The CDR3 covers 13 residues. Trimming pared 0 bases from V and 6 bases from J, leaving 8 bases between. CDR1 and CDR2 from the germline V gene are MNHEY and SVGEGT.